The rows below give T cell receptor beta chains drawn from one sample of a study of T cells in Graves' hyperthyroidism and ophthalmopathy. TCRdb reprocessed the multiplex PCR reads via MiXCR and lists one record per CDR3 protein. The data show hundreds of thousands of distinct CDR3 sequences, about a sixth seen once. The sequenced sample consisted of blood. Receptors originate from a woman in her late teens or twenties with Graves' hyperthyroidism. CDR3s include the opening cysteine and the closing phenylalanine or tryptophan. Fields, in order: V gene, J gene, D gene, clone size, CDR3 protein, CDR3 DNA. D genes are given only for firm matches. Part of the rows lack a size; the others show once, few, many or a class for expanded clones.

v_gene: TRBV6-6; j_gene: TRBJ2-5; d_gene: -; abundance: many; CDR3aa: CASSYQGETQYF; CDR3nt: TGTGCCAGCAGTTACCAGGGAGAGACCCAGTACTTC
v_gene: TRBV10-1; j_gene: TRBJ2-1; d_gene: TRBD1; abundance: many; CDR3aa: CASSEYRGPNEQFF; CDR3nt: TGCGCCAGCAGTGAGTACAGGGGGCCCAATGAGCAGTTCTTC
v_gene: TRBV9; j_gene: TRBJ1-2; d_gene: -; abundance: -; CDR3aa: CASSRGGARGYTF; CDR3nt: TGTGCCAGCTCCCGAGGGGGGGCGCGGGGCTACACCTTC
v_gene: TRBV20-1; j_gene: TRBJ1-1; d_gene: -; abundance: many; CDR3aa: CSARDLGRENTEAFF; CDR3nt: TGCAGTGCTAGAGATCTGGGACGGGAGAACACTGAAGCTTTCTTT
v_gene: TRBV6-5; j_gene: TRBJ2-7; d_gene: -; abundance: few; CDR3aa: CASSYTGLDEQYF; CDR3nt: TGTGCCAGCAGTTACACGGGACTGGACGAGCAGTACTTC
v_gene: TRBV6-5; j_gene: TRBJ2-1; d_gene: TRBD2; abundance: many; CDR3aa: CASSYGRDYIINEQFF; CDR3nt: TGTGCCAGCAGTTACGGGCGGGACTACATAATCAATGAGCAGTTCTTC
v_gene: TRBV20-1; j_gene: TRBJ2-1; d_gene: -; abundance: many; CDR3aa: CSARMDYAYNEQFF; CDR3nt: TGCAGTGCTAGAATGGACTACGCCTACAATGAGCAGTTCTTC
v_gene: TRBV10-3; j_gene: TRBJ2-7; d_gene: TRBD1; abundance: -; CDR3aa: CAISENPGQGYEQYF; CDR3nt: TGTGCCATCAGTGAAAATCCGGGACAGGGCTACGAGCAGTACTTC
v_gene: TRBV20-1; j_gene: TRBJ1-1; d_gene: -; abundance: many; CDR3aa: CSARDFQGNTEAFF; CDR3nt: TGCAGTGCTAGAGATTTTCAGGGAAACACTGAAGCTTTCTTT
v_gene: TRBV4-1; j_gene: TRBJ1-2; d_gene: TRBD1; abundance: -; CDR3aa: CASSQGQGSYGYTF; CDR3nt: TGCGCCAGCAGCCAGGGACAGGGGTCCTATGGCTACACCTTC
v_gene: TRBV28; j_gene: TRBJ1-4; d_gene: -; abundance: -; CDR3aa: CASSLLWGTNEKLFF; CDR3nt: TGTGCCAGCAGTTTACTTTGGGGTACTAATGAAAAACTGTTTTTT
v_gene: TRBV29-1; j_gene: TRBJ2-1; d_gene: TRBD2; abundance: -; CDR3aa: CSADRGGLLEQFF; CDR3nt: TGCAGCGCGGACCGGGGGGGCTTGCTTGAGCAGTTCTTC
v_gene: TRBV28; j_gene: TRBJ1-1; d_gene: -; abundance: many; CDR3aa: CASSLWRGRAFF; CDR3nt: TGTGCCAGCAGTTTATGGCGAGGGAGGGCTTTCTTT
v_gene: TRBV28; j_gene: TRBJ1-3; d_gene: -; abundance: many; CDR3aa: CASSLAGRSSGNTIYF; CDR3nt: TGTGCCAGCAGCCTCGCGGGCAGAAGCTCTGGAAACACCATATATTTT
v_gene: TRBV28; j_gene: TRBJ2-7; d_gene: TRBD1; abundance: many; CDR3aa: CASSSPPGTGVYEQYF; CDR3nt: TGTGCCAGCAGTTCCCCTCCCGGGACAGGGGTTTACGAGCAGTACTTC
v_gene: TRBV7-9; j_gene: TRBJ1-6; d_gene: TRBD1; abundance: many; CDR3aa: CASSRGQENSPLHF; CDR3nt: TGTGCCAGCAGCCGGGGACAGGAAAATTCACCCCTCCACTTT
v_gene: TRBV5-4; j_gene: TRBJ2-1; d_gene: TRBD2; abundance: -; CDR3aa: CASSLVSSSGGNEQFF; CDR3nt: TGTGCCAGCAGCTTGGTCTCGTCTAGCGGGGGCAATGAGCAGTTCTTC
v_gene: TRBV5-1; j_gene: TRBJ2-3; d_gene: -; abundance: many; CDR3aa: CASSLTLRTDTQYF; CDR3nt: TGCGCCAGCAGCTTGACACTTCGCACAGATACGCAGTATTTT
v_gene: TRBV27; j_gene: TRBJ2-2; d_gene: -; abundance: many; CDR3aa: CASSPRQVLNTGELFF; CDR3nt: TGTGCCAGCAGTCCACGACAGGTTTTAAACACCGGGGAGCTGTTTTTT
v_gene: TRBV20-1; j_gene: TRBJ1-1; d_gene: -; abundance: -; CDR3aa: CSARQGKAEAFF; CDR3nt: TGCAGTGCTAGACAGGGCAAGGCTGAAGCTTTCTTT
v_gene: TRBV6-2/TRBV6-3; j_gene: TRBJ2-1; d_gene: -; abundance: many; CDR3aa: CASALLGGNEQFF; CDR3nt: TGTGCCAGCGCCTTGTTGGGGGGCAATGAGCAGTTCTTC
v_gene: TRBV27; j_gene: TRBJ1-3; d_gene: -; abundance: many; CDR3aa: CASRSLGWWGNTIYF; CDR3nt: TGTGCCAGCAGATCCCTAGGTTGGTGGGGAAACACCATATATTTT
v_gene: TRBV28; j_gene: TRBJ2-1; d_gene: -; abundance: many; CDR3aa: CASSFRPNNEQFF; CDR3nt: TGTGCCAGCAGTTTCCGGCCGAACAATGAGCAGTTCTTC
v_gene: TRBV7-8; j_gene: TRBJ1-2; d_gene: -; abundance: many; CDR3aa: CASSLREMSFGYTF; CDR3nt: TGTGCCAGCAGCTTAAGGGAGATGTCTTTTGGCTACACCTTC
v_gene: TRBV12-3/TRBV12-4; j_gene: TRBJ2-7; d_gene: -; abundance: many; CDR3aa: CASSRDPSYYEQYF; CDR3nt: TGTGCCAGCAGTAGGGACCCCTCCTACTACGAGCAGTACTTC
v_gene: TRBV12-3/TRBV12-4; j_gene: TRBJ1-2; d_gene: -; abundance: -; CDR3aa: CASSSADPFWAGHTF; CDR3nt: TGTGCCAGCAGTTCGGCCGATCCATTCTGGGCTGGCCACACCTTC
v_gene: TRBV5-1; j_gene: TRBJ1-1; d_gene: -; abundance: many; CDR3aa: CASSSAGLNTEAFF; CDR3nt: TGCGCCAGCAGCTCGGCAGGGCTTAACACTGAAGCTTTCTTT
v_gene: TRBV9; j_gene: TRBJ2-7; d_gene: -; abundance: few; CDR3aa: CASSVSPSYEQYF; CDR3nt: TGTGCCAGCAGCGTATCCCCCTCCTACGAGCAGTACTTC
v_gene: TRBV12-3/TRBV12-4; j_gene: TRBJ2-7; d_gene: -; abundance: many; CDR3aa: CASRAGTSHEQYF; CDR3nt: TGTGCCAGCAGAGCCGGGACGTCTCACGAGCAGTACTTC